Shown below are 4 T cell receptor beta chains from a single sample sequenced in a study of cytomegalovirus exposure and HLA in healthy donors. The PCR made use of 60 Vbeta and 13 Jbeta primers. Profiling relied on immunoSEQ multiplex PCR, and the TCRdb table lists in-frame clones only, not all of them. The sample spans around 100,000 clones; the ten largest clones claim around 3.4%. Sequencing used PBMCs. All receptors come from a woman aged 25 to 39 in good health and CMV-seronegative.

This chain links TRBV4-1 with TRBJ1-5; D uncertain. V was trimmed by 6 bases and J by 0 bases, leaving 15 bases between them. This CDR3 has 16 amino acids. Germline V gives CDR1 MGHRA, CDR2 YSYEKL. The DNA of the CDR3 is TGCGCCAGCAGTCCTTATCCCGGTTATAGCAATCAGCCCCAGCATTTT. Its translation is CASSPYPGYSNQPQHF.

V usage is TRBV2 and J usage is TRBJ2-7; a weak D match, TRBD1 (5 bases). The CDR3 has 14 amino acids. V lost 7 bases, J lost 3 bases, and 16 bases lay in between. Per germline, CDR1 SNHLY and CDR2 FYNNEI. CDR3: CASNAGSLHYEQYF. CDR3 bases: TGTGCCAGCAACGCAGGGTCCTTACACTACGAGCAGTACTTC. The whole variable domain, filled in from reference TRBV2 and TRBJ2-7, reads EPEVTQTPSHQVTQMGQEVILRCVPISNHLYFYWYRQILGQKVEFLVSFYNNEISEKSEIFDDQFSVERPDGSNFTLKIRSTKLEDSAMYFCASNAGSLHYEQYFGPGTRLTVT.

Written as DNA, the CDR3 is TGCGCCAGCAGCCCCCCCGGGGTCACCGGGGAGCTGTTTTTT. Residues: CASSPPGVTGELFF. This sequence joins TRBV5-1 and TRBJ2-2; weak D call: TRBD2 (5 bases). The CDR3 sequence is 14 residues long. Germline lookup yields CDR1 SGHRS and CDR2 YFSETQ. With 4 bases removed from V and 4 bases from J, the gap between germline ends came to 11 bases.

The gene calls are TRBV27 and TRBJ2-1, with unresolved D. In germline, CDR1 is MNHEY, CDR2 SMNVEV (reference sequence). CDR3 length equals 14 residues. V lost 0 bases and J lost 4, with 7 bases in between. DNA of the CDR3: TGTGCCAGCAGTTTATCTCTATATTACAATGAGCAGTTCTTC. Its protein is CASSLSLYYNEQFF.